The 15 T cell receptor beta chains reported below all come from one sample, sequenced in a study of cytomegalovirus exposure and HLA in healthy donors. Method: immunoSEQ multiplex PCR; TCRdb's copy keeps in-frame clones and lacks some. The sample carries roughly 150,000 clones, roughly 80% recorded once. Sequencing used PBMCs. The receptor source for this set is a man aged 30 to 39 in good health and CMV-seropositive.

The chain recombines TRBV2 with TRBJ1-3; D is ambiguous. Trimming removed 2 bases from V and 1 base from J, with 12 bases in between. This CDR3 is 16 amino acids long. CDR1 and CDR2 from the germline V gene are SNHLY and FYNNEI. CDR3 sequence: CASSEPGVRSGNTIYF. DNA of the CDR3: TGTGCCAGCAGTGAACCCGGGGTTAGGTCTGGAAACACCATATATTTT. Complete variable domain (other parts from reference TRBV2 and TRBJ1-3): EPEVTQTPSHQVTQMGQEVILRCVPISNHLYFYWYRQILGQKVEFLVSFYNNEISEKSEIFDDQFSVERPDGSNFTLKIRSTKLEDSAMYFCASSEPGVRSGNTIYFGEGSWLTVV.

The V gene is TRBV27, the J gene TRBJ2-7, with D possibly being TRBD1 (5 bases). The V gene's germline CDR1 is MNHEY and CDR2 SMNVEV (reference sequence). Trimming pared 5 bases from V and 4 bases from J, leaving 21 bases between. The CDR3 spans 16 residues. Written as DNA, the CDR3 is TGTGCCAGCAGTACACCACGCCCAGGGAAAGGGTACGAGCAGTACTTC. This encodes CASSTPRPGKGYEQYF.

The genes are TRBV11-2 and TRBJ2-7; TRBD1 aligns across 7 bases. Germline V lookup: CDR1 SGHAT, CDR2 FQNNGV. The length of the CDR3 is 15 residues. V was clipped by 5 bases and J by 5 bases; unmatched bases: 12. The CDR3 sequence: CASSEETGYLDEQYF. CDR3 bases: TGTGCCAGCAGCGAAGAGACAGGGTACTTGGACGAGCAGTACTTC.

The V gene is TRBV7-9, the J gene TRBJ1-1; the match to TRBD1 covers 7 bases. Germline assignment: CDR1 SEHNR and CDR2 FQNEAQ (reference sequence). The V gene end was trimmed by 7 bases and the J gene end by 2 bases; junction bases not matched to a gene: 10. The CDR3 spans 15 residues. The CDR3 DNA is TGTGCCAGCAACCCGGGAGGGGGCAGAAACACTGAAGCTTTCTTT. This sequence encodes CASNPGGGRNTEAFF.

In DNA form, the CDR3 reads TGCAGTCCAATGCGAACGGAGACCCAGTACTTC. Amino acid sequence: CSPMRTETQYF. The chain joins TRBV20-1 to TRBJ2-5, with unresolved D. Trimming removed 8 bases at V and 5 bases at J, with 12 bases between. This CDR3 has 11 residues. The germline V gene encodes CDR1 DFQATT and CDR2 SNEGSKA (reference sequence).

A few counts support this clone. The CDR3 sequence is CASTRSNQPQHF. The CDR3 DNA is TGTGCCAGCACCAGGAGCAATCAGCCCCAGCATTTT. This chain links TRBV28 with TRBJ1-5, with D unresolved. V lost 7 bases to trimming and J lost 1 base, with 5 bases between them. Germline assignment: CDR1 MDHEN and CDR2 SYDVKM. This CDR3 is built from 12 residues.

The chain has TRBV28 and TRBJ2-7; 7 nucleotides align to TRBD1. After removal of 4 bases from V and 5 bases from J, the junction contained 11 bases not matched to a gene. CDR3 length equals 15 residues. Germline loops: CDR1 MDHEN, CDR2 SYDVKM. The CDR3 spells CASSSPEAGGHEQYF. In DNA form, the CDR3 reads TGTGCCAGCAGTTCTCCCGAGGCAGGGGGACACGAGCAGTACTTC.

The rearrangement uses TRBV2 and TRBJ2-6; D may be TRBD1 (5 bases). This CDR3 comprises 19 residues. Germline lookup yields CDR1 SNHLY and CDR2 FYNNEI. V was cut by 1 base and J by 0 bases, with 16 bases left in between. The CDR3 bases are TGTGCCAGCAGTGAAGAGCTGGTACAGGTTTCCTCTGGGGCCAACGTCCTGACTTTC. Its translation is CASSEELVQVSSGANVLTF. Using reference TRBV2 and TRBJ2-6 for the parts outside the CDR3, the full variable domain is EPEVTQTPSHQVTQMGQEVILRCVPISNHLYFYWYRQILGQKVEFLVSFYNNEISEKSEIFDDQFSVERPDGSNFTLKIRSTKLEDSAMYFCASSEELVQVSSGANVLTFGAGSRLTVL.

This sequence joins TRBV11-1 and TRBJ1-2; 7 bases fit TRBD1. The CDR3 is 14 amino acids. Germline lookup yields CDR1 SGHAT and CDR2 FQDESV (reference sequence). V trimming: 4 bases; J trimming: 8 bases; junction bases outside the gene matches: 10. CDR3 in amino acids: CASSYRQGSRGYTF. For the CDR3, the DNA is TGTGCCAGCAGCTACCGACAGGGATCGCGAGGCTACACCTTC.

This chain joins TRBV9 and TRBJ2-7; 8 bases fit TRBD2. The germline CDR1 and CDR2 sequences are SGDLS and YYNGEE. With 4 bases clipped from V and 6 bases from J, the junction kept 9 bases outside the gene matches. The CDR3 has 14 amino acids. As DNA, the CDR3 is TGTGCCAGCAGCCCGCAGAGCGGGGGCGGCGAGCAGTACTTC. Translated, it gives CASSPQSGGGEQYF.

This clone was found a few times. In nucleotides, the CDR3 is TGTGCCAGCCGGGGACTAGCGGGGGGCGCCTACAATGAGCAGTTCTTC. It specifies CASRGLAGGAYNEQFF. The chain couples TRBV11-2 to TRBJ2-1, with 15 bases lining up with TRBD2. The CDR3 length is 16 residues. Losses at the gene ends were 8 bases for V and 2 bases for J; bases not matched to a gene: 4. The V gene's germline CDR1 is SGHAT and CDR2 FQNNGV.

The count of this clone is one. The chain couples TRBV10-1 to TRBJ2-7; D may be TRBD1 (6 bases). CDR1 is WNHNN, CDR2 SYGVQD, per germline (reference sequence). CDR3 length: 17 residues. V gave up 2 bases and J gave up 2 bases, with 19 bases separating them. The CDR3 reads CASSEGQSRLKTYEQYF. The CDR3 DNA is TGCGCCAGCAGTGAGGGACAGTCAAGATTAAAGACCTACGAGCAGTACTTC.

This rearrangement joins TRBV4-3 to TRBJ1-2; unclear D gene. The V end lost 0 bases, the J end lost 2 bases, and 10 bases lay between the germline ends. There are 15 residues in the CDR3. The germline gives CDR1 LGHNA, CDR2 YSLEER. The CDR3 loop is CASSQDRGENYGYTF. CDR3 bases: TGCGCCAGCAGCCAAGATCGTGGAGAGAACTATGGCTACACCTTC.

The V and J genes are TRBV11-1 and TRBJ2-3, with D unresolved. The CDR3 has 13 residues. V was pared by 6 bases and J by 2 bases, with 9 bases between. Germline assignment: CDR1 SGHAT and CDR2 FQDESV (reference sequence). As DNA, the CDR3 is TGTGCCAGCAGTTCACAAAACACAGATACGCAGTATTTT. It encodes CASSSQNTDTQYF.

There are a few counts of this clone. The chain uses TRBV9 and TRBJ2-2; D unresolved. Germline assignment: CDR1 SGDLS and CDR2 YYNGEE. The V gene lost 0 bases and the J gene lost 4 bases, with 7 bases spanning the gap. CDR3 length: 14 amino acids. Written as DNA, the CDR3 is TGTGCCAGCAGCGTAGGACTCTTCACCGGGGAGCTGTTTTTT. As protein: CASSVGLFTGELFF.